These 22 T cell receptor beta chains were all obtained from the same sample, sequenced in a study of shared clonotypes between healthy human individuals. Measured with immunoSEQ multiplex PCR; TCRdb has only the in-frame clones, and not every one. The data show 550,000 to 600,000 clones, with roughly four fifths seen just once and approximately 12% held by the top ten. Material: PBMCs. Source of these receptors: a woman aged 40 to 50 in good health. Some clones in this sample may be carry-over from other donors' samples.

The chain employs TRBV18 and TRBJ1-1, with D possibly being TRBD1 (6 bases). V lost 1 base, J lost 0 bases, and 12 bases lay in between. The germline V gene encodes CDR1 KGHSH and CDR2 LQKENI. The CDR3 extends over 16 amino acids. In DNA, the CDR3 is TGTGCCAGCTCACCACAGATGGGGGGCGTGAACACTGAAGCTTTCTTT. It is translated as CASSPQMGGVNTEAFF.

The V gene is TRBV27, the J gene TRBJ2-1; 8 bases line up with TRBD2. The trim removed 6 bases at V and 4 bases at J, leaving 11 bases unmatched. Germline V CDR1 and CDR2: MNHEY, SMNVEV (reference sequence). This CDR3 has 16 residues. The CDR3 sequence is CASSLWSSGGYNEQFF. Here the CDR3 DNA reads TGTGCCAGCAGCCTGTGGTCCAGCGGGGGTTACAATGAGCAGTTCTTC.

In its sample, this clone was seen once. The CDR3 reads CASSYWDRDRRETQYF. DNA of the CDR3: TGTGCCAGCAGTTACTGGGACAGGGATCGTCGAGAGACCCAGTACTTC. This rearrangement joins TRBV6-5 to TRBJ2-5; 9 bases agree with TRBD1. Trimming took 1 base from V and 4 from J; bases not matched to a gene: 7. There are 16 residues in the CDR3. Germline V gene sequence: CDR1 MNHEY, CDR2 SVGAGI.

Remarks on this clone: Being one base from a much bigger clone, this may be a read error. The same CDR3 is also encoded by other DNA sequences in this sample. The chain is built from TRBV29-1 and TRBJ2-5; TRBD1 matches at 7 bases. The CDR3 loop spans 13 amino acids. The germline gives CDR1 SQVTM, CDR2 ANQGSEA. V shed 5 bases, J shed 5 bases, and the junction held 8 bases outside the gene matches. CDR3 region: CSVTTGSPETQYF. The CDR3 DNA is TGCAGCGTTACGACAGGGTCTCCGGAGACCCAGTACTTC.

The V call is TRBV11-2, the J call TRBJ2-6, with D unresolved. CDR3 length: 11 amino acids. V gave up 1 base and J gave up 10 bases, with 2 bases separating them. The germline gives CDR1 SGHAT, CDR2 FQNNGV. The CDR3 loop reads CASSLGNVLTF. The DNA for the CDR3 is TGTGCCAGCAGCTTAGGGAACGTCCTGACTTTC.

The chain combines TRBV5-1 with TRBJ2-1, with TRBD1 matching over 8 bases. The germline V gene encodes CDR1 SGHRS and CDR2 YFSETQ. This CDR3 spans 17 amino acids. The trim removed 2 bases at V and 4 bases at J, leaving 11 bases unmatched. In DNA, the CDR3 is TGCGCCAGCAGCTTCCGAGAACAAAGGACAGGGTACAATGAGCAGTTCTTC. Protein product: CASSFREQRTGYNEQFF. Drawing the rest from reference TRBV5-1 and TRBJ2-1, the complete variable domain is KAGVTQTPRYLIKTRGQQVTLSCSPISGHRSVSWYQQTPGQGLQFLFEYFSETQRNKGNFPGRFSGRQFSNSRSEMNVSTLELGDSALYLCASSFREQRTGYNEQFFGPGTRLTVL.

V and J are TRBV11-2 and TRBJ2-1, with D possibly TRBD1 on 5 matching bases. The CDR3 is 13 amino acids. CDR1 is SGHAT and CDR2 is FQNNGV in the germline V gene. With 5 bases removed from V and 4 bases from J, the gap between germline ends came to 9 bases. The CDR3 loop is CASSPDTYNEQFF. DNA for the CDR3: TGTGCCAGCAGCCCGGACACATACAATGAGCAGTTCTTC.

The rearrangement uses TRBV28 and TRBJ1-1; no firm D call. Germline lookup yields CDR1 MDHEN and CDR2 SYDVKM. Trimming removed 4 bases at V and 5 bases at J, with 11 bases between. This CDR3 spans 13 amino acids. CDR3 protein: CASSSDMMTEAFF. DNA of the CDR3: TGTGCCAGCAGTTCGGATATGATGACTGAAGCTTTCTTT.

This clone was detected only a few times. V and J are TRBV7-9 and TRBJ1-2, with no clear D. V gave up 2 bases and J gave up 4 bases, with 5 bases separating them. CDR3 length equals 12 residues. The V gene's germline CDR1 is SEHNR and CDR2 FQNEAQ (reference sequence). As DNA, the CDR3 is TGTGCCAGCAGCTTAACCGTCTATGGCTACACCTTC. Its protein is CASSLTVYGYTF.

The chain recombines TRBV5-8 with TRBJ2-7; 7 bases line up with TRBD1. Germline V CDR1 and CDR2: SGHTS, YDEGEE. V dropped 4 bases and J dropped 2; count of bases not matched to a gene: 3. This CDR3 region has 13 residues. Here the CDR3 reads CASSRDSPYEQYF. The CDR3 nucleotides read TGTGCCAGCAGCAGGGACAGCCCCTACGAGCAGTACTTC.

The count of this clone is one. The chain recombines TRBV27 with TRBJ2-7; D is ambiguous. CDR3 size: 13 residues. The germline gives CDR1 MNHEY, CDR2 SMNVEV (reference sequence). Deletions cut 5 bases from V and 6 bases from J, with 14 bases between. The CDR3 is CASSANSQSEQYF. For the CDR3, the DNA is TGTGCCAGCAGTGCGAACTCGCAGAGCGAGCAGTACTTC.

The J gene is TRBJ2-3, the V gene TRBV4-1; TRBD2 agrees at 7 bases. The germline CDR1 and CDR2 sequences are MGHRA and YSYEKL. V was clipped by 0 bases and J by 4 bases; unmatched bases: 7. The CDR3 contains 16 residues. The CDR3 region is CASSQDWPSGADTQYF. CDR3 nucleotides: TGCGCCAGCAGCCAAGATTGGCCTAGCGGAGCAGATACGCAGTATTTT.

This sequence joins TRBV29-1 and TRBJ1-4, with D uncertain. The V end lost 3 bases, the J end lost 3 bases, and 17 bases lay between the germline ends. Germline V gene data show CDR1 as SQVTM and CDR2 as ANQGSEA. The length of the CDR3 is 16 residues. The CDR3 is CSVDRAQRGANEKLFF. The DNA for the CDR3 is TGCAGCGTTGATCGGGCTCAACGGGGAGCTAATGAAAAACTGTTTTTT.

CDR3 amino acids: CASSSIESTYTEAFF. DNA of the CDR3: TGTGCCAGCAGTTCCATTGAGTCGACCTACACTGAAGCTTTCTTT. V gene TRBV6-5 combines with J gene TRBJ1-1; D is uncertain. Germline V gene data show CDR1 as MNHEY and CDR2 as SVGAGI. V lost 4 bases and J lost 3, with 15 bases in between. CDR3 size: 15 residues.

The chain recombines TRBV15 with TRBJ2-7; TRBD1 is a possible D gene (7 bases). Germline CDR1 LNHNV, CDR2 YYDKDF (reference sequence). The germline V and J ends were trimmed by 4 bases and 4 bases, with 20 bases remaining between them. The CDR3 totals 16 residues. This CDR3 is CATSTRGGTARYEQYF. As DNA, the CDR3 is TGTGCCACCAGCACTAGAGGGGGGACAGCTCGGTACGAGCAGTACTTC. Full variable domain (outside the CDR3, taken from reference TRBV15 and TRBJ2-7): DAMVIQNPRYQVTQFGKPVTLSCSQTLNHNVMYWYQQKSSQAPKLLFHYYDKDFNNEADTPDNFQSRRPNTSFCFLDIRSPGLGDTAMYLCATSTRGGTARYEQYFGPGTRLTVT.

The chain links TRBV28 to TRBJ2-7, with a weak D call TRBD1 (5 bases). The CDR3 covers 15 residues. The germline CDR1 and CDR2 sequences are MDHEN and SYDVKM. V was clipped by 5 bases and J by 4 bases, with 18 bases between them. CDR3 coding DNA: TGTGCCAGCAGTCAGCCAGGGAAGGTAGATTACGAGCAGTACTTC. It encodes CASSQPGKVDYEQYF.

This clone occurred a few times. CDR3 DNA: TGTGCCTCCGGCTTGGACACAGATACGCAGTATTTT. Amino acid sequence: CASGLDTDTQYF. This sequence joins TRBV2 and TRBJ2-3; D is unresolved. The CDR3 length is 12 residues. The V end was cut by 11 bases, the J end by 2 bases, with 11 bases between. The germline gives CDR1 SNHLY, CDR2 FYNNEI.

The gene calls are TRBV6-5 and TRBJ1-4; the match to TRBD1 covers 7 bases. The CDR3 runs 14 residues. V shed 6 bases and J 6 bases; nucleotides not matched to a gene: 7. The germline gives CDR1 MNHEY, CDR2 SVGAGI. The CDR3 DNA reads TGTGCCAGCAGCAGGGGGGGGCCTGATGAAAAACTGTTTTTT. It specifies CASSRGGPDEKLFF.

The J gene is TRBJ1-5, the V gene TRBV4-3; 10 positions agree with TRBD1. CDR1 is LGHNA, CDR2 YSLEER, per germline. The length of the CDR3 is 15 residues. Unmatched junction bases numbered 0, after V lost 3 bases and J lost 1 base. The CDR3 is CASSQDRGSNQPQHF. CDR3 sequence (DNA): TGCGCCAGCAGCCAGGACAGGGGGAGCAATCAGCCCCAGCATTTT.

V usage is TRBV5-4 and J usage is TRBJ1-2; D is possibly TRBD1 (6 bases). Trimming took off 0 bases at V and 4 bases at J, with 13 bases between the two ends. Germline V gives CDR1 SGHNT, CDR2 YYREEE (reference sequence). This CDR3 comprises 15 residues. The CDR3 protein is CASSLADSLTYGYTF. As DNA, the CDR3 is TGTGCCAGCAGCTTGGCGGACAGCCTAACCTATGGCTACACCTTC. Together with reference TRBV5-4 and TRBJ1-2, the CDR3 gives the full variable domain: ETGVTQSPTHLIKTRGQQVTLRCSSQSGHNTVSWYQQALGQGPQFIFQYYREEENGRGNFPPRFSGLQFPNYSSELNVNALELDDSALYLCASSLADSLTYGYTFGSGTRLTVV.

This clone appeared a few times. The chain recombines TRBV10-2 with TRBJ2-7; TRBD2 is a possible D gene (6 bases). Germline CDR1 WSHSY, CDR2 SAAADI. The length of the CDR3 is 16 residues. Deletions cut 0 bases from V and 2 bases from J, with 14 bases between. The CDR3 DNA is TGCGCCAGCAGTGAGTCGGTGCGGGAAATGCCCTACGAGCAGTACTTC. Its translation is CASSESVREMPYEQYF.

The V call is TRBV7-3, the J call TRBJ2-2, with 8 bases aligning to TRBD2. Germline V lookup: CDR1 SGHTA, CDR2 FQGTGA. This CDR3 region has 16 residues. V lost 3 bases and J lost 1; bases outside the gene matches: 4. The CDR3 protein is CASSLGGRRNTGELFF. For the CDR3, the DNA is TGTGCCAGCAGCTTGGGCGGGAGGCGGAACACCGGGGAGCTGTTTTTT.